This T cell receptor (beta chain) was found in a study of metastatic and nonmetastatic thyroid tumors. Thyroid surgery took place with no prior treatment in any patient. The V and J ends lost 6 bases and 9 bases respectively, with 8 bases between them. Looked up from germline, CDR1 is MNHEY and CDR2 is SMNVEV (reference sequence). The CDR3 runs to 11 residues. TCRdb recomputed clones from the PCR reads via MiXCR. This repertoire shows fewer than 25,000 clones, roughly 20% found once; its top ten account for 10% to 15%. Material for sequencing was blood. The V gene is TRBV27, the J gene TRBJ2-2; unclear D gene. This receptor was identified in a male donor with papillary thyroid cancer or a benign thyroid nodule (not recorded which). Some clones in this sample may be carry-over from other donors' samples. The CDR3 coding sequence is TGTGCCAGCAGCCTAAATAGGGAGCTGTTTTTT. It encodes CASSLNRELFF.